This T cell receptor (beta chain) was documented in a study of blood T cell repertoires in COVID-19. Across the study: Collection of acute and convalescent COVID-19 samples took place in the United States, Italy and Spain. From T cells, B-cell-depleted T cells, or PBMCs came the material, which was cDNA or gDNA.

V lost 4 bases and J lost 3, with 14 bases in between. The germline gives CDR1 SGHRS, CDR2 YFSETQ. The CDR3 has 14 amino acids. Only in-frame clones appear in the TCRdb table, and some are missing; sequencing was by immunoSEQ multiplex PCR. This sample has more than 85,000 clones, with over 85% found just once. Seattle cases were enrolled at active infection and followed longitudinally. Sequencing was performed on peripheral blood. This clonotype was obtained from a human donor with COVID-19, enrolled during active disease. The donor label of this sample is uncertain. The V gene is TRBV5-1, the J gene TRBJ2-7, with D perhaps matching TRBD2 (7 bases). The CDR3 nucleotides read TGCGCCAGCAGCAGGGGGAGGGGGAGCTACGAGCAGTACTTC. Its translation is CASSRGRGSYEQYF.